One sample yielded the 26 T cell receptor beta chains listed below, sequenced in a study of early T cells in non-severe SARS-CoV-2 infection. Via MiXCR, TCRdb re-called the 5' RACE reads, giving one row per CDR3 protein. The sample carries tens of thousands of distinct CDR3 sequences, 12% recorded once. Sample: whole blood. These receptor sequences come from an adult who was a healthcare worker with PCR-confirmed SARS-CoV-2 infection or an uninfected control (not recorded which).

This clonotype was recorded many times. The chain carries TRBV30 and TRBJ1-2; D is uncertain. CDR1 and CDR2 (germline): GTSNPN, SVGIG (reference sequence). The length of the CDR3 is 13 residues. V lost 1 base, J lost 0 bases, and 6 bases lay in between. Here the CDR3 reads CAWSGGTNYGYTF. The CDR3 DNA reads as TGTGCCTGGAGTGGGGGAACTAACTATGGCTACACCTTC.

This clonotype was recorded a few times. The CDR3 region has the DNA TGTGCCAGCAGTTTCGGCAGGGGCGATCAGCCCCAGCATTTT. It translates to CASSFGRGDQPQHF. The V gene is TRBV12-3 or TRBV12-4, the J gene TRBJ1-5; a possible D gene is TRBD1 (6 bases). V lost 3 bases and J 5 bases, leaving 11 bases between the germline ends. This CDR3 is 14 amino acids long.

The chain links TRBV10-3 to TRBJ2-5; weak D call: TRBD1 (6 bases). In germline, CDR1 is ENHRY, CDR2 SYGVKD. The CDR3 loop spans 14 amino acids. V was shortened by 5 bases and J by 1 base, with 11 bases between the two germline ends. The CDR3 here is CAISSRQAQETQYF. CDR3 DNA: TGTGCCATCAGTTCAAGACAGGCCCAAGAGACCCAGTACTTC.

This clonotype was counted ten times or more. The V call is TRBV29-1, the J call TRBJ1-1, with D possibly TRBD1 on 6 matching bases. Trimming pared 4 bases from V and 0 bases from J, leaving 12 bases between. This CDR3 contains 14 residues. Germline lookup yields CDR1 SQVTM and CDR2 ANQGSEA. This CDR3 is CSVGWGQMNTEAFF. The CDR3 DNA reads TGCAGCGTTGGGTGGGGGCAGATGAACACTGAAGCTTTCTTT.

The chain combines TRBV4-2 with TRBJ2-5; perhaps TRBD1 as D (6 bases). V dropped 1 base and J dropped 3 bases, with 6 bases sitting between them. Per the germline V gene, CDR1 is LGHNA and CDR2 is YNFKEQ. The CDR3 spans 13 residues. The CDR3 loop reads CASSQAGEETQYF. CDR3 sequence (DNA): TGTGCCAGCAGCCAAGCAGGGGAAGAGACCCAGTACTTC.

At least ten counts were recorded for this clonotype. This chain links TRBV7-6 with TRBJ2-3, with D perhaps matching TRBD1 (6 bases). V lost 4 bases to trimming and J lost 0 bases, with 14 bases between them. Germline V gives CDR1 SGHVS, CDR2 FNYEAQ. The CDR3 loop spans 16 amino acids. CDR3 DNA: TGTGCCAGCAGCTCTCGACAGGACTCTAGCACAGATACGCAGTATTTT. This sequence encodes CASSSRQDSSTDTQYF. The whole variable domain, filled in from reference TRBV7-6 and TRBJ2-3, reads GAGVSQSPRYKVTKRGQDVALRCDPISGHVSLYWYRQALGQGPEFLTYFNYEAQQDKSGLPNDRFSAERPEGSISTLTIQRTEQRDSAMYRCASSSRQDSSTDTQYFGPGTRLTVL.

This clonotype was counted ten times or more. The chain uses TRBV9 and TRBJ1-1; TRBD1 agrees at 9 bases. The germline V gene encodes CDR1 SGDLS and CDR2 YYNGEE. The CDR3 spans 17 residues. V shed 4 bases and J 0 bases; nucleotides not matched to a gene: 10. The CDR3 protein is CASSKEQGAPMNTEAFF. CDR3 coding DNA: TGTGCCAGCAGCAAGGAACAGGGGGCCCCCATGAACACTGAAGCTTTCTTT.

As DNA, the CDR3 is TGTGCCTGGAGTACAGGGCTTGGCACCGGGGAGCTGTTTTTT. The encoded protein is CAWSTGLGTGELFF. The chain links TRBV30 to TRBJ2-2, with D perhaps TRBD1 (6 bases). Deletions cut 2 bases from V and 4 bases from J, with 11 bases between. Germline CDR1 reads GTSNPN; CDR2 reads SVGIG (reference sequence). CDR3 size: 14 residues.

The table lists this clonotype with many counts. This sequence joins TRBV3-1 and TRBJ1-6, with D unresolved. V dropped 2 bases and J dropped 0 bases, with 8 bases sitting between them. In germline, CDR1 is LGHDT, CDR2 YNNKEL (reference sequence). This CDR3 has 16 amino acids. CDR3 bases: TGTGCCAGCAGCCAATACATGAGCTCCTATAATTCACCCCTCCACTTT. Translating gives CASSQYMSSYNSPLHF.

This clonotype was seen repeatedly, ten times or more. V is TRBV11-2 and J is TRBJ1-2, with D uncertain. Trimming removed 3 bases at V and 7 bases at J, with 6 bases between. The CDR3 has 11 residues. CDR1 and CDR2 from the germline V gene are SGHAT and FQNNGV. CDR3 protein: CASSFRGGYTF. The CDR3, as DNA: TGTGCCAGCAGCTTCCGTGGTGGCTACACCTTC.

This clonotype was found a few times. The chain links TRBV11-2 to TRBJ2-1; D perhaps matches TRBD2 (6 bases). Trimming left V 4 bases short and J 7 bases short, with 23 bases between. The CDR3 spans 17 residues. CDR1 and CDR2 (germline): SGHAT, FQNNGV. The CDR3 loop is CASSSTTSPGARNEQFF. In DNA, the CDR3 is TGTGCCAGCAGCTCCACAACATCTCCGGGAGCTAGGAATGAGCAGTTCTTC. The variable domain in full, completed from reference TRBV11-2 and TRBJ2-1, reads EAGVAQSPRYKIIEKRQSVAFWCNPISGHATLYWYQQILGQGPKLLIQFQNNGVVDDSQLPKDRFSAERLKGVDSTLKIQPAKLEDSAVYLCASSSTTSPGARNEQFFGPGTRLTVL.

This clonotype was seen at least ten times. This chain connects TRBV7-8 to TRBJ2-7, with TRBD2 matching 10 bases. CDR3 length: 19 amino acids. Germline trimming cut 1 base from V and 1 base from J; bases unmatched to any gene: 13. CDR1 and CDR2 (germline): SGHVS, FQNEAQ. This chain's CDR3 is CASSLGASGGGSFSYEQYF. CDR3 coding DNA: TGTGCCAGCAGCTTAGGGGCTAGCGGGGGCGGAAGTTTTTCCTACGAGCAGTACTTC.

This clonotype was seen only a few times. The V call is TRBV20-1, the J call TRBJ1-2; TRBD1 matches at 9 bases. The ends lost 7 bases at V and 8 bases at J; junction bases unmatched: 8. CDR1 is DFQATT and CDR2 is SNEGSKA in the germline V gene (reference sequence). The CDR3 spans 12 residues. In DNA form, the CDR3 reads TGCAGTGTGATGACAGGGGGAGGCGGCTACACCTTC. Residues: CSVMTGGGGYTF.

The table lists this clonotype with many counts. The genes are TRBV20-1 and TRBJ1-5, with a weak D call TRBD1 (5 bases). The CDR3 sequence is 14 residues long. CDR1 and CDR2 from the germline V gene are DFQATT and SNEGSKA (reference sequence). V shed 0 bases and J shed 8 bases, with 14 bases lying between them. DNA of the CDR3: TGCAGTGCTAGAGATCGGAAGGGGAAGGAGCCCCAGCATTTT. Amino acids: CSARDRKGKEPQHF.

This clonotype was detected ten times or more. The V and J genes are TRBV12-3 or TRBV12-4 and TRBJ2-3; no firm D call. This CDR3 has 15 residues. V lost 1 base to trimming and J lost 2 bases, with 10 bases between them. Here the CDR3 reads CASSLGSSDTDTQYF. CDR3 sequence (DNA): TGTGCCAGCAGTTTAGGTAGCTCAGACACAGATACGCAGTATTTT.

The gene calls are TRBV6-2 or TRBV6-3 and TRBJ1-2; D is ambiguous. Between the trimmed V and J ends, which lost 5 bases and 3 bases, there was a span of 7 bases. Germline V lookup: CDR1 MNHEY, CDR2 SVGEGT. The CDR3 sequence is 12 residues long. The CDR3 DNA reads as TGTGCCAGCAGTAAAGCAGACTATGGCTACACCTTC. This gives the protein CASSKADYGYTF.

The V and J genes are TRBV6-1 and TRBJ2-7, with D perhaps matching TRBD1 (5 bases). Germline V gene data show CDR1 as MNHNS and CDR2 as SASEGT. The CDR3 runs 13 residues. The V end was cut by 2 bases, the J end by 6 bases, with 11 bases between. Here the CDR3 reads CASSELGDLEQYF. The CDR3 DNA sequence: TGTGCCAGCAGTGAACTAGGGGATCTCGAGCAGTACTTC.

This clonotype was detected a few times. The V call is TRBV20-1, the J call TRBJ2-4, with D unresolved. Trimming shortened V by 7 bases and J by 6 bases, and 10 bases separated the two germline ends. Per the germline V gene, CDR1 is DFQATT and CDR2 is SNEGSKA (reference sequence). The CDR3 length is 11 residues. The CDR3 DNA follows: TGCAGTGTTGGGGATAGAAACATTCAGTACTTC. It is translated as CSVGDRNIQYF.

This clonotype was counted a few times. V and J are TRBV7-9 and TRBJ2-7, with 7 positions matching TRBD1. The CDR3 spans 15 residues. CDR1 is SEHNR and CDR2 is FQNEAQ in the germline V gene (reference sequence). V lost 5 bases, J lost 0 bases, and 7 bases stayed unmatched. For the CDR3, the DNA is TGTGCCAGCAGCCTCGGACAGGCGAGCTCCTACGAGCAGTACTTC. Its translation: CASSLGQASSYEQYF. The whole variable domain, filled in from reference TRBV7-9 and TRBJ2-7, reads DTGVSQNPRHKITKRGQNVTFRCDPISEHNRLYWYRQTLGQGPEFLTYFQNEAQLEKSRLLSDRFSAERPKGSFSTLEIQRTEQGDSAMYLCASSLGQASSYEQYFGPGTRLTVT.

A note on this clonotype: The CDR3 does not close with the conserved phenylalanine or tryptophan, likely indicating a read error. The chain has TRBV20-1 and TRBJ2-3, with 10 nucleotides matching TRBD2. The junction had 13 bases not matched to a gene; V was cut back by 3 bases and J by 10 bases. This CDR3 is 15 amino acids long. The V gene's germline CDR1 is DFQATT and CDR2 SNEGSKA (reference sequence). The CDR3 reads CSASQLAGYLRAQYL. The DNA of the CDR3 is TGCAGTGCTAGCCAACTAGCGGGGTATCTTAGGGCGCAGTATTTA.

V and J are TRBV5-1 and TRBJ1-1; 9 bases line up with TRBD1. J lost 1 base, V lost 4 bases, and 8 bases had no gene match. The CDR3 is 16 amino acids. Germline lookup yields CDR1 SGHRS and CDR2 YFSETQ. In DNA form, the CDR3 reads TGCGCCAGCAGCCCCGGCGGGGGACAGGGGAACACTGAAGCTTTCTTT. Its protein product is CASSPGGGQGNTEAFF.

This sequence joins TRBV14 and TRBJ2-1; D is perhaps TRBD1 (6 bases). Deletions cut 4 bases from V and 9 bases from J, with 22 bases between. Germline CDR1 and CDR2: SGHDN and FVKESK. This CDR3 has 16 residues. This CDR3 is CASSRILSAGVGEQFF. CDR3 nucleotides: TGTGCCAGCAGCCGTATTCTTTCCGCAGGGGTGGGTGAGCAGTTCTTC.

The table lists this clonotype with a few counts. The chain employs TRBV7-6 and TRBJ2-7, with a weak D call TRBD2 (6 bases). V gave up 3 bases and J gave up 6 bases, with 15 bases separating them. Germline CDR1 SGHVS, CDR2 FNYEAQ. The CDR3 runs 14 residues. CDR3 coding DNA: TGTGCCAGCAGCTTTTTCATGGGGGGTAGCGAGCAGTACTTC. This gives the protein CASSFFMGGSEQYF.

The genes are TRBV2 and TRBJ2-1; D is unresolved. Germline CDR1 is SNHLY and CDR2 is FYNNEI. This CDR3 spans 14 amino acids. V was shortened by 6 bases and J by 3 bases, with 12 bases between the two germline ends. The CDR3 bases are TGTGCCAGCAGCCCTCAGGCATACTACAATGAGCAGTTCTTC. Translating gives CASSPQAYYNEQFF. Full variable domain (missing parts from reference TRBV2 and TRBJ2-1): EPEVTQTPSHQVTQMGQEVILRCVPISNHLYFYWYRQILGQKVEFLVSFYNNEISEKSEIFDDQFSVERPDGSNFTLKIRSTKLEDSAMYFCASSPQAYYNEQFFGPGTRLTVL.

This clonotype was detected ten times or more. V and J are TRBV3-1 and TRBJ1-6; 10 nucleotides line up with TRBD1. CDR1 is LGHDT, CDR2 YNNKEL, per germline (reference sequence). V gave up 4 bases and J gave up 8 bases; unmatched junction bases: 2. The CDR3 spans 14 residues. CDR3 DNA sequence: TGTGCCAGCAGCCGACAGGGGGCCGATTCACCCCTCCACTTT. It translates to CASSRQGADSPLHF.

This clonotype came up a few times. V gene TRBV5-1 combines with J gene TRBJ2-5; TRBD1 might be the D (6 bases). This CDR3 region has 15 residues. Trimming removed 3 bases from V and 3 bases from J, with 15 bases in between. CDR1 SGHRS and CDR2 YFSETQ come from the germline V gene. The CDR3 region has the DNA TGCGCCAGCAGCTCAAGGACAGCTACCAAAGAGACCCAGTACTTC. It specifies CASSSRTATKETQYF.